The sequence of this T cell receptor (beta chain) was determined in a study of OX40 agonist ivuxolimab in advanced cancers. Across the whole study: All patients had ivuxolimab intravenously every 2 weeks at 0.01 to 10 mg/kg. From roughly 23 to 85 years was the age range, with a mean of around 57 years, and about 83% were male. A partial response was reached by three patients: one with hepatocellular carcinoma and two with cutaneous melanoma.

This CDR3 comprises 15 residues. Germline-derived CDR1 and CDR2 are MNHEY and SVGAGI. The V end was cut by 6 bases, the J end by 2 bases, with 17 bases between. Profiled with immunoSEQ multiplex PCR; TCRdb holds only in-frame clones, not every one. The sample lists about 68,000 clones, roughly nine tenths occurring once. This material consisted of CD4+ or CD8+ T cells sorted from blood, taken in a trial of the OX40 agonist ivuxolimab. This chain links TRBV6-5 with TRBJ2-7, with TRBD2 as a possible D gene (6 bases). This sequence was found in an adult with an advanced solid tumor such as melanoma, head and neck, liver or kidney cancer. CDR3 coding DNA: TGTGCCAGCAGACGGAGCGGGTTGGGGACCTACGAGCAGTACTTC. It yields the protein CASRRSGLGTYEQYF.